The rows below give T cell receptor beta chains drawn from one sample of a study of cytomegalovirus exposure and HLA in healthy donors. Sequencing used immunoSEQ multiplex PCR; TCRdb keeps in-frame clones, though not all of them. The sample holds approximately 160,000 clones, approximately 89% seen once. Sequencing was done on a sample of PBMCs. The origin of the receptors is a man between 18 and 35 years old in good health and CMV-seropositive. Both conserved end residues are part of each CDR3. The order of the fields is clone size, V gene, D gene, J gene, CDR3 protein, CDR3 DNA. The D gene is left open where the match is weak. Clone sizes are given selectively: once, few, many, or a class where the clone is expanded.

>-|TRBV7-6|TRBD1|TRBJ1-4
CASSRPSDFTGGEHPTNEKLFF
TGTGCCAGCAGCCGTCCTTCCGACTTCACAGGGGGCGAGCATCCAACTAATGAAAAACTGTTTTTT
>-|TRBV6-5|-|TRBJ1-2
CASSLEGAGYTF
TGTGCCAGCAGCCTTGAAGGGGCTGGCTACACCTTC
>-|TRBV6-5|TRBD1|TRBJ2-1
CASSLQGASYNEQFF
TGTGCCAGCAGCTTACAGGGGGCTTCCTACAATGAGCAGTTCTTC
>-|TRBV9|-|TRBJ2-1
CASSPRGNSYNEQFF
TGTGCCAGCAGCCCCCGGGGGAACTCCTACAATGAGCAGTTCTTC
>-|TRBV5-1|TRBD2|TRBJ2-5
CASSLDPAGGSETQYF
TGCGCCAGCAGCTTGGATCCGGCGGGAGGGAGTGAGACCCAGTACTTC
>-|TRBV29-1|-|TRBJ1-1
CSVETGTEAFF
TGCAGCGTTGAGACGGGCACTGAAGCTTTCTTT
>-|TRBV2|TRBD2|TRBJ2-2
CASSEGMAGGQAGELFF
TGTGCCAGCAGTGAAGGAATGGCGGGGGGGCAGGCCGGGGAGCTGTTTTTT
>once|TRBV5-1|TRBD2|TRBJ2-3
CASSLALTSGRDTQYF
TGCGCCAGCAGCTTGGCCTTAACTAGCGGGAGAGATACGCAGTATTTT
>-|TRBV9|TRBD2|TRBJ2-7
CASSVSSGYEQYF
TGTGCCAGCAGCGTGTCTAGCGGCTACGAGCAGTACTTC
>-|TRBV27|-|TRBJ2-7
CASSRRALTYEQYF
TGTGCCAGCAGTCGCAGGGCCTTAACCTACGAGCAGTACTTC
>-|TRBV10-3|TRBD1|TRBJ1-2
CAISGGRDSNYGYTF
TGTGCCATCAGTGGGGGACGGGACAGTAACTATGGCTACACCTTC
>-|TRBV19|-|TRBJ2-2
CASSPDSYTGELFF
TGTGCCAGTAGCCCGGACAGTTACACCGGGGAGCTGTTTTTT
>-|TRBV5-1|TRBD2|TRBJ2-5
CASSWGPTSGNEETQYF
TGCGCCAGCAGCTGGGGGCCGACTAGCGGAAATGAAGAGACCCAGTACTTC
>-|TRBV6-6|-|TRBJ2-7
CASSLGLNSYEQYF
TGTGCCAGCAGCTTGGGCCTAAACTCCTACGAGCAGTACTTC
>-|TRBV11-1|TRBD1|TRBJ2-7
CASSLERARDRAFLYF
TGTGCCAGCAGCTTAGAAAGGGCCCGGGACAGGGCGTTCTTATACTTC
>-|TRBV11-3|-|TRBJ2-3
CASSLVRSTSTDTQYF
TGTGCCAGCAGCTTAGTGAGGTCAACGAGCACAGATACGCAGTATTTT
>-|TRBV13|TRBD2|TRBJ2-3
CASSFSSGIDTQYF
TGTGCCAGCAGCTTTTCGAGCGGGATAGATACGCAGTATTTT
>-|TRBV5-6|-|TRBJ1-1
CASSTQGQNTEAFF
TGTGCCAGCAGTACACAGGGCCAGAACACTGAAGCTTTCTTT
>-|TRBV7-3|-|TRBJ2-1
CASSPKSNMGRNEQFF
TGTGCCAGCAGCCCAAAATCCAATATGGGCAGGAATGAGCAGTTCTTC
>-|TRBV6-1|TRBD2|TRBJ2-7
CASSVGTSGTSSYEQYF
TGTGCCAGCAGTGTAGGGACTAGCGGTACAAGCTCCTACGAGCAGTACTTC
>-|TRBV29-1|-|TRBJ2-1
CSERTTHNEQFF
TGCAGCGAGCGGACTACCCACAATGAGCAGTTCTTC
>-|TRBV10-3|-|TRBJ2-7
CAISESAHEQYF
TGTGCCATCAGTGAGTCCGCGCACGAGCAGTACTTC
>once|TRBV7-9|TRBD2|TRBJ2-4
CASSLVRGVRNIQYF
TGTGCCAGCAGCTTAGTTCGGGGGGTGAGGAACATTCAGTACTTC
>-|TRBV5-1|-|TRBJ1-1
CASNGQPNTEAFF
TGCGCCAGCAACGGACAGCCGAACACTGAAGCTTTCTTT
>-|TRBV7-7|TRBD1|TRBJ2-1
CASSPGQGHYGEQFF
TGTGCTAGCAGCCCAGGACAGGGCCATTACGGTGAGCAGTTCTTC
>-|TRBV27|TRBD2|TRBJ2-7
CASAEAGVEEQYF
TGTGCCAGCGCGGAGGCGGGAGTAGAGGAGCAGTACTTC
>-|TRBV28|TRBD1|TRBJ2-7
CASSSPGTGAVEQYF
TGTGCCAGCAGTTCACCCGGGACAGGGGCAGTCGAGCAGTACTTC
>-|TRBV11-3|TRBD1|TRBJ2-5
CASTTGGYQETQYF
TGTGCCAGCACCACAGGGGGGTACCAAGAGACCCAGTACTTC
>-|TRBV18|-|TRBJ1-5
CASSPPSGKNQPQHF
TGTGCCAGCTCACCACCGAGCGGGAAAAATCAGCCCCAGCATTTT